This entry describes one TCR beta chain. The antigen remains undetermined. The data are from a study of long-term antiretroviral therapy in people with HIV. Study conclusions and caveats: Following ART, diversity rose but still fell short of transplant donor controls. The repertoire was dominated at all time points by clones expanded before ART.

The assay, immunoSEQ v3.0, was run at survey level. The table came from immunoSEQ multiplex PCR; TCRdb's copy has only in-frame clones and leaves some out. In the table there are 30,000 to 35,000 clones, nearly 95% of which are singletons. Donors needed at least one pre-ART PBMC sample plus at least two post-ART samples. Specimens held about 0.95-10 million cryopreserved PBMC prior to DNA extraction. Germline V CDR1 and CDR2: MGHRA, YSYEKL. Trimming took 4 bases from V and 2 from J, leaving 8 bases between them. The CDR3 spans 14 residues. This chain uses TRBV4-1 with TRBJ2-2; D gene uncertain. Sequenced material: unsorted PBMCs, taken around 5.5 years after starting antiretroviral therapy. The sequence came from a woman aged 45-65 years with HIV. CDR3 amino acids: CASSLLTNTGELFF. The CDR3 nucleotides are TGCGCCAGCAGCCTCCTGACAAACACCGGGGAGCTGTTTTTT.